Following are 8 T cell receptor beta chains from one sample sequenced in a study of CXCR3-negative and CXCR3-positive naive CD8 T cells. The libraries of TRB cDNA were constructed through 5' RACE using UMI labels. TCRdb re-analyzed the 5' RACE reads; it lists each CDR3 protein once, without DNA. The sample table includes 50,000 to 55,000 distinct CDR3 sequences. The sequenced sample consisted of naive CXCR3- CD8+ T cells from blood. The subset was: CD45RO-CCR7+CD27+CD95- naive CD8+ T cells lacking CXCR3 (TNR3-). Receptor source: a human donor in good health. Some clones in this sample may be carry-over from other donors' samples.

The chain combines TRBV29-1 with TRBJ2-5; TCRdb reports TRBD1, a call that lacks DNA to check it against. The CDR3 sequence is 18 residues long. Germline V gene lookup returns CDR1 SQVTM and CDR2 ANQGSEA. The CDR3 is CSVEVGQGRIGMMETQYF.

This chain connects TRBV7-6 to TRBJ2-1. Germline assignment: CDR1 SGHVS and CDR2 FNYEAQ. The CDR3 spans 15 residues. CDR3 loop: CASSLGQGPYNEQFF.

V usage is TRBV28 and J usage is TRBJ2-1. CDR3 size: 13 residues. Germline V lookup: CDR1 MDHEN, CDR2 SYDVKM. CDR3 residues: CASTVLYDGEQFF.

J is TRBJ1-1 and V is TRBV9; TCRdb proposes TRBD1, but this gene call is untestable without DNA. Germline assignment: CDR1 SGDLS and CDR2 YYNGEE. CDR3 length: 15 residues. The CDR3 is CASSVGGGLGSEAFF.

The gene calls are TRBV7-6 and TRBJ2-1; TCRdb returns TRBD2, unconfirmable since there is no DNA. The CDR3 runs 14 residues. Germline V gene data show CDR1 as SGHVS and CDR2 as FNYEAQ. CDR3 sequence: CASSLEKLAVEQFF.

The chain couples TRBV12-3 or TRBV12-4 to TRBJ2-3; no DNA is available, so the TRBD1 call from TCRdb remains unchecked. The CDR3 runs 13 residues. The chain's CDR3 is CASTSGVADTQYF.

The chain combines TRBV6-5 with TRBJ2-2; the TRBD1 assignment by TCRdb is unverifiable without DNA. This CDR3 has 15 residues. Per the germline V gene, CDR1 is MNHEY and CDR2 is SVGAGI. CDR3 residues: CASSPGGPNTGELFF.

The chain employs TRBV25-1 and TRBJ2-7. The CDR3 contains 11 residues. The germline V gene has CDR1 MGHDK and CDR2 SYGVNS. The CDR3 loop reads CASSETSEQYF.